These T cell receptor beta chains were read from a single sample in a study of identical twins. TCRdb called the 5' RACE reads again in MiXCR, with one record for every CDR3 protein. The table includes under 1 million distinct CDR3 sequences, 10% to 15% detected once. The same sample was also studied in work on yellow fever vaccine responses in identical twins.

The sequenced sample was PBMCs. The receptors come from a woman under 30 in good health. Each CDR3 is given with its conserved first and last residue. A D gene is named only where the DNA matches it firmly. Only some rows state a clone size, as once, few, many or a class for expanded clones.

size: many; V: TRBV12-3/TRBV12-4; J: TRBJ1-1; D: .; DNA: TGTGCCAGCAGTAGGGATTTGAACACTGAAGCTTTCTTT; CDR3: CASSRDLNTEAFF
size: few; V: TRBV12-3/TRBV12-4; J: TRBJ1-5; D: .; DNA: TGTGCCAGCAGTACGACAGGAACAGGACAGCCCCAGCATTTT; CDR3: CASSTTGTGQPQHF
size: few; V: TRBV7-9; J: TRBJ2-3; D: .; DNA: TGTGCCAGCAGCTTAGCCGACACGGCGGGCACAGATACGCAGTATTTT; CDR3: CASSLADTAGTDTQYF
size: .; V: TRBV4-1; J: TRBJ2-1; D: TRBD2; DNA: TGCGCCAGCAGCCAACCAGCCGGGACTAGCGGGAGGGGGCTAAGGGGTGAGCAGTTCTTC; CDR3: CASSQPAGTSGRGLRGEQFF
size: .; V: TRBV21-1; J: TRBJ2-1; D: .; DNA: TGTGCCAGCAGCAAAGTCGGGATCGGCGATAGCTCCTACAATGAGCAGTTCTTC; CDR3: CASSKVGIGDSSYNEQFF
size: few; V: TRBV6-1; J: TRBJ1-2; D: TRBD1; DNA: TGTGCCAGCAGACCCGACAGGGCTAACTATGGCTACACCTTC; CDR3: CASRPDRANYGYTF
size: few; V: TRBV28; J: TRBJ2-5; D: .; DNA: TGTGCCAGCAGTTTCTTGACAGGACTCCAAGAGACCCAGTACTTC; CDR3: CASSFLTGLQETQYF
size: .; V: TRBV3-1; J: TRBJ2-5; D: .; DNA: TGTGCCAGCAGCCAAGCCGCCCTACAAGAGACCCAGTACTTC; CDR3: CASSQAALQETQYF
size: .; V: TRBV18; J: TRBJ2-7; D: .; DNA: TGTGCCAGCTCACCCGGACTTCTCCCCGGCGAGCAGTACTTC; CDR3: CASSPGLLPGEQYF
size: few; V: TRBV25-1; J: TRBJ1-6; D: TRBD1; DNA: TGTGCCAGCAGTGACGGGACAGGGGTCAATTCACCCCTCCACTTT; CDR3: CASSDGTGVNSPLHF